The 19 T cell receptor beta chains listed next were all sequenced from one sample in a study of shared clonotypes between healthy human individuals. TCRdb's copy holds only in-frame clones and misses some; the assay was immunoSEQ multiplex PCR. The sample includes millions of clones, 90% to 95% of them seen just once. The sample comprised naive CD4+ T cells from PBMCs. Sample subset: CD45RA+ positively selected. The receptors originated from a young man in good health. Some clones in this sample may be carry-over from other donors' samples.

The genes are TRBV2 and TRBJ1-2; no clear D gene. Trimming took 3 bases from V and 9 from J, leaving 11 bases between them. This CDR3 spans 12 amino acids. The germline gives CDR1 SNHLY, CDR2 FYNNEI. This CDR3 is CASSDGPLSYTF. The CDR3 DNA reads TGTGCCAGCAGTGATGGGCCTTTGAGCTACACCTTC. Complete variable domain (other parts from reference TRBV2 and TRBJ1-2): EPEVTQTPSHQVTQMGQEVILRCVPISNHLYFYWYRQILGQKVEFLVSFYNNEISEKSEIFDDQFSVERPDGSNFTLKIRSTKLEDSAMYFCASSDGPLSYTFGSGTRLTVV.

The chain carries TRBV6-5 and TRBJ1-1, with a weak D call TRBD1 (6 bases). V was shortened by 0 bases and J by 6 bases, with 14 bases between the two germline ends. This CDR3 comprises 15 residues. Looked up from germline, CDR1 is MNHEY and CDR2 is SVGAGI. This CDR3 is CASSYSGGGTSEAFF. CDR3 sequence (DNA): TGTGCCAGCAGTTACTCTGGGGGCGGTACCTCTGAAGCTTTCTTT.

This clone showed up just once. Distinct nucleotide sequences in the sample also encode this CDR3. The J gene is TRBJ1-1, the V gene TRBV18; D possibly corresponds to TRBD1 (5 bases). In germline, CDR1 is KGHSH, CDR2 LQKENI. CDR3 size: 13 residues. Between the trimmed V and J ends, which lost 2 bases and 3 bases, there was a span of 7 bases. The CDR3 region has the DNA TGTGCCAGCTCACCAAGAGGGGACACTGAAGCTTTCTTT. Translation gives CASSPRGDTEAFF.

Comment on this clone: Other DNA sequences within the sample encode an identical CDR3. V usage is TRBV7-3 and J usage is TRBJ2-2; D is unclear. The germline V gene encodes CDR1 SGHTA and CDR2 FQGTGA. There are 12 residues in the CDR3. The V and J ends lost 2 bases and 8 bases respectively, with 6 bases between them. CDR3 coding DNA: TGTGCCAGCAGCTTACGAGGAGGGGAGCTGTTTTTT. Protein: CASSLRGGELFF. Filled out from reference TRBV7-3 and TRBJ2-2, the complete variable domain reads GAGVSQTPSNKVTEKGKYVELRCDPISGHTALYWYRQSLGQGPEFLIYFQGTGAADDSGLPNDRFFAVRPEGSVSTLKIQRTERGDSAVYLCASSLRGGELFFGEGSRLTVL.

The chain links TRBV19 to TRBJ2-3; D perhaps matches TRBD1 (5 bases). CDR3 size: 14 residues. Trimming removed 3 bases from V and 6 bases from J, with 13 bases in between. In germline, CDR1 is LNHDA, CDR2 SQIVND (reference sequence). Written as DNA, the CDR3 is TGTGCCAGTAGTATTAGCAGGGCGGTCGATACGCAGTATTTT. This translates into CASSISRAVDTQYF.

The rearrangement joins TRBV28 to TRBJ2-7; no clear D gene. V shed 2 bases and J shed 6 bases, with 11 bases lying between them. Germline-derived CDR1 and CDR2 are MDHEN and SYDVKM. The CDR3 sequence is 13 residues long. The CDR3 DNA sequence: TGTGCCAGCAGTTTAGTAGCCCCCCCCGAGCAGTACTTC. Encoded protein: CASSLVAPPEQYF.

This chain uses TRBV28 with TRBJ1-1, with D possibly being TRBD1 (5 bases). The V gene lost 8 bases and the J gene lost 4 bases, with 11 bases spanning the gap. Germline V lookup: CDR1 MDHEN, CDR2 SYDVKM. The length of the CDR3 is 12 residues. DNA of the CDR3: TGTGCCAGCTGGAGGGACCTCACTGAAGCTTTCTTT. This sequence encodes CASWRDLTEAFF. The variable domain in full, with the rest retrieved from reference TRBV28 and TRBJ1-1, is DVKVTQSSRYLVKRTGEKVFLECVQDMDHENMFWYRQDPGLGLRLIYFSYDVKMKEKGDIPEGYSVSREKKERFSLILESASTNQTSMYLCASWRDLTEAFFGQGTRLTVV.

The CDR3 nucleotides read TGCGCCAGCAGCTTGGAGTCGGGACCGGGGGATACGCAGTATTTT. As protein: CASSLESGPGDTQYF. This chain uses TRBV5-1 with TRBJ2-3; D may be TRBD1 or TRBD2 (5 bases each). Trimming stripped 0 bases from V and 6 bases from J, with 14 bases between. CDR1 SGHRS and CDR2 YFSETQ come from the germline V gene. This CDR3 is built from 15 residues.

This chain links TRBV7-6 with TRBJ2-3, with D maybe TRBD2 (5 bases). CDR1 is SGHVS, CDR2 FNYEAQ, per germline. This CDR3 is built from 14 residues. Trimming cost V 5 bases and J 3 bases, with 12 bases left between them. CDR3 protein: CASSPGLLTDTQYF. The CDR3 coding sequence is TGTGCCAGCAGCCCGGGGTTGCTTACAGATACGCAGTATTTT.

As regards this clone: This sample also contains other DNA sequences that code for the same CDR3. The CDR3 nucleotides read TGTGCCAGCAGCGGAGAGGGGACGCAGTATTTT. Amino acid sequence: CASSGEGTQYF. The V call is TRBV2, the J call TRBJ2-3; D might be TRBD1 or TRBD2, each matching 5 bases. Trimming took 6 bases from V and 9 from J, leaving 10 bases between them. From germline, CDR1 is SNHLY and CDR2 FYNNEI. The CDR3 is made up of 11 amino acids.

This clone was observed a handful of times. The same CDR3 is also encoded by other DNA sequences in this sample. The CDR3 nucleotides are TGTGCCAGCAGCGTAGCTGCCATGAACACTGAAGCTTTCTTT. Its protein is CASSVAAMNTEAFF. The rearrangement uses TRBV9 and TRBJ1-1; unclear D gene. Trimming took 0 bases from V and 0 from J, leaving 6 bases between them. Germline assignment: CDR1 SGDLS and CDR2 YYNGEE. The CDR3 length is 14 residues.

The CDR3 bases are TGTGCATCCCGGGACAGTAGACAAGAGACCCAGTACTTC. The encoded protein is CASRDSRQETQYF. The chain recombines TRBV2 with TRBJ2-5, with TRBD1 identical over 7 bases. CDR3 length equals 13 residues. Germline lookup yields CDR1 SNHLY and CDR2 FYNNEI.

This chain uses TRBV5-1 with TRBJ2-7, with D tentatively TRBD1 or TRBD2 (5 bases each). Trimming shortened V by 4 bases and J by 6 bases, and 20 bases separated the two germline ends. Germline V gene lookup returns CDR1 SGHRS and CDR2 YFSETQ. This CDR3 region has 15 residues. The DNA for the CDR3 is TGCGCCAGCAGCGACCCCGGGGAAGGGGCGATCGAGCAGTACTTC. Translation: CASSDPGEGAIEQYF.

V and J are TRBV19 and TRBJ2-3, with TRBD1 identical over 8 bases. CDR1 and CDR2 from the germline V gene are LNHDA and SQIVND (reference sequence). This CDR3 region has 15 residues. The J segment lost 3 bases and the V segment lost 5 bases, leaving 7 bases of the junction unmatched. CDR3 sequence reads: CASSLAGGRTDTQYF. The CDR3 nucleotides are TGTGCCAGTAGTCTGGCAGGGGGCCGAACAGATACGCAGTATTTT. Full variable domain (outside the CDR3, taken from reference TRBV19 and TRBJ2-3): DGGITQSPKYLFRKEGQNVTLSCEQNLNHDAMYWYRQDPGQGLRLIYYSQIVNDFQKGDIAEGYSVSREKKESFPLTVTSAQKNPTAFYLCASSLAGGRTDTQYFGPGTRLTVL.

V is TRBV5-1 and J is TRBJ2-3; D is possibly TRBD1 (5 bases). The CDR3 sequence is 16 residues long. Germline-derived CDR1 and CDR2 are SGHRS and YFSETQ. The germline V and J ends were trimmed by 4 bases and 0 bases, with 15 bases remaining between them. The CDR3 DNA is TGCGCCAGCAGCCCCGGACAATTAGCTAGCACAGATACGCAGTATTTT. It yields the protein CASSPGQLASTDTQYF.

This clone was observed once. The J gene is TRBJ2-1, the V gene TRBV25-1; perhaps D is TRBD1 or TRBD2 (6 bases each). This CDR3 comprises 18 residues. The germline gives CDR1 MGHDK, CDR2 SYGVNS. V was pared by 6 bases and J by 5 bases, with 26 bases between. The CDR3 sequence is CASRGDTWQMRGDNEQFF. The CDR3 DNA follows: TGTGCCAGCAGGGGGGACACCTGGCAAATGAGGGGGGACAATGAGCAGTTCTTC.

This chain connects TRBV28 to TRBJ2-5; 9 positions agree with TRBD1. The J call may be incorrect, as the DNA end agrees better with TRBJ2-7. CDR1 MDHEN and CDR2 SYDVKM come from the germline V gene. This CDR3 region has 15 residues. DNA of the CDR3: TGTGCCAGCAGTCACACAGGGGGCGCTAAGGACGAGCAGTACTTC. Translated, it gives CASSHTGGAKDEQYF.

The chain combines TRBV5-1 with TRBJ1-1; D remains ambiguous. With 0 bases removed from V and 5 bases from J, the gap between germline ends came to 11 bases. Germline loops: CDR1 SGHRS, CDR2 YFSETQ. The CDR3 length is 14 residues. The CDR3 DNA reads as TGCGCCAGCAGCTTGGATGATGGTAGGACTGAAGCTTTCTTT. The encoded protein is CASSLDDGRTEAFF.

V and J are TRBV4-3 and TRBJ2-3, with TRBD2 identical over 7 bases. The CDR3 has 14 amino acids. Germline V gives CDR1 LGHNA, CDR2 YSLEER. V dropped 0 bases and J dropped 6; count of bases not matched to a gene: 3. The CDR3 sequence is CASSQDAGVDTQYF. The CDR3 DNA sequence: TGCGCCAGCAGCCAAGACGCGGGGGTCGATACGCAGTATTTT.